A single sample is the source of the 10 T cell receptor beta chains below, sequenced in a study of cytomegalovirus exposure and HLA in healthy donors (dated by TCRdb to 2016 to 2017). Libraries were prepared through the immunoSEQ multiplex PCR assay. For the multiplex PCR, a mixture combining 60 forward primers for TCR Vbeta segments and 13 reverse primers for TCR Jbeta segments was used. TCRdb took over this immuneACCESS table, retaining in-frame rearrangements with V and J assigned. Such tables are incomplete; in checked studies, under half of the missing clones stem from an unresolved V gene, and the remainder is unexplained. The sample data list about 190,000 clones, and 60% to 80% of these were observed just once. The biggest ten clones account for approximately 3.1% of the sample. The specimen was PBMCs. The source of these receptors is a woman younger than 45 in good health and CMV-seropositive.

This clone was counted only a few times. This chain connects TRBV14 to TRBJ1-1, with a weak D call TRBD1 (6 bases). CDR3 length equals 17 residues. Trimming took off 3 bases at V and 3 bases at J, with 20 bases between the two ends. Germline V CDR1 and CDR2: SGHDN, FVKESK. This chain's CDR3 is CASSQARRGRMDTEAFF. CDR3 coding DNA: TGTGCCAGCAGCCAGGCCCGCAGGGGCCGGATGGACACTGAAGCTTTCTTT.

The J gene is TRBJ1-1, the V gene TRBV10-1; D is unclear. The CDR3 spans 14 residues. The germline CDR1 and CDR2 sequences are WNHNN and SYGVQD (reference sequence). Trimming cost V 3 bases and J 0 bases, with 8 bases left between them. The CDR3 is CASSDGILNTEAFF. The DNA for the CDR3 is TGCGCCAGCAGTGACGGGATTCTGAACACTGAAGCTTTCTTT.

The chain links TRBV27 to TRBJ2-7, with TRBD2 matching over 7 bases. Trimming removed 8 bases from V and 5 bases from J; junction bases left unmatched: 9. Germline-derived CDR1 and CDR2 are MNHEY and SMNVEV (reference sequence). The CDR3 loop spans 13 amino acids. CDR3 loop: CASGKMGTNEQYF. The CDR3 nucleotides read TGTGCCAGCGGAAAGATGGGGACTAACGAGCAGTACTTC.

The rearrangement uses TRBV27 and TRBJ2-2, with D possibly being TRBD2 (5 bases). CDR3 length: 14 residues. V was trimmed by 5 bases and J by 1 base, leaving 8 bases between them. Germline assignment: CDR1 MNHEY and CDR2 SMNVEV (reference sequence). Here the CDR3 DNA reads TGTGCCAGCAGTCCAGGAGGGAACACCGGGGAGCTGTTTTTT. This sequence encodes CASSPGGNTGELFF.

As to this clone: Sequence at one end of the junction differs from germline and may be a read error. Different DNA sequences within this sample yield the same CDR3. J is TRBJ1-1 and V is TRBV2; D is ambiguous. In germline, CDR1 is SNHLY, CDR2 FYNNEI. The CDR3 covers 14 residues. The CDR3 region is CASSEAGSLTEAFF. The DNA for the CDR3 is TGCGCCAGCAGTGAAGCTGGTAGCCTCACTGAAGCTTTCTTT.

The chain combines TRBV10-1 with TRBJ2-1; 9 bases map to TRBD2. The trim removed 2 bases at V and 4 bases at J, leaving 3 bases unmatched. The germline gives CDR1 WNHNN, CDR2 SYGVQD (reference sequence). The CDR3 runs 15 residues. The chain's CDR3 is CASSERLAGYNEQFF. The CDR3 DNA reads TGCGCCAGCAGTGAGCGGCTAGCGGGGTACAATGAGCAGTTCTTC.

The chain uses TRBV28 and TRBJ1-5, with 8 positions matching TRBD1. The CDR3 has 15 amino acids. In germline, CDR1 is MDHEN, CDR2 SYDVKM. Trimming cost V 2 bases and J 6 bases; bases outside gene matches: 6. CDR3 bases: TGTGCCAGCAGTTTAAACGGACAGGGATCTCAGCCCCAGCATTTT. Translated: CASSLNGQGSQPQHF.

This clone has more than one count but fewer than ten. The chain recombines TRBV19 with TRBJ1-1; maybe TRBD1 (6 bases). Germline V gives CDR1 LNHDA, CDR2 SQIVND (reference sequence). The V and J ends lost 3 bases and 6 bases respectively, with 11 bases between them. CDR3 length: 13 residues. CDR3 coding DNA: TGTGCCAGTAGTATGACGAGGGGGTCTGAAGCTTTCTTT. As protein: CASSMTRGSEAFF. Full variable domain (rest looked up from reference TRBV19 and TRBJ1-1): DGGITQSPKYLFRKEGQNVTLSCEQNLNHDAMYWYRQDPGQGLRLIYYSQIVNDFQKGDIAEGYSVSREKKESFPLTVTSAQKNPTAFYLCASSMTRGSEAFFGQGTRLTVV.

V is TRBV28 and J is TRBJ2-5, with a weak D call TRBD2 (5 bases). This CDR3 has 14 amino acids. The ends were cut back, 1 base at V and 5 bases at J, with 11 bases in the middle. From germline, CDR1 is MDHEN and CDR2 SYDVKM. The CDR3 reads CASSLLAGRETQYF. CDR3 DNA sequence: TGTGCCAGCAGTTTATTGGCGGGCCGTGAGACCCAGTACTTC. The full variable domain, its missing parts supplied by reference TRBV28 and TRBJ2-5, is DVKVTQSSRYLVKRTGEKVFLECVQDMDHENMFWYRQDPGLGLRLIYFSYDVKMKEKGDIPEGYSVSREKKERFSLILESASTNQTSMYLCASSLLAGRETQYFGPGTRLLVL.

The chain joins TRBV6-1 to TRBJ1-1, with D hard to call. V gave up 5 bases and J gave up 0 bases, with 13 bases separating them. The CDR3 covers 15 residues. In germline, CDR1 is MNHNS, CDR2 SASEGT. CDR3 coding DNA: TGTGCCAGCAGTTTTACCACAGATATGAACACTGAAGCTTTCTTT. Encoded protein: CASSFTTDMNTEAFF.